This T cell receptor (beta chain) was sequenced during a study of identical twins. The germline CDR1 and CDR2 sequences are DFQATT and SNEGSKA (reference sequence). The V gene end was trimmed by 6 bases and the J gene end by 2 bases; junction bases not matched to a gene: 8. The CDR3 contains 15 residues. Using its own MiXCR run on the 5' RACE reads, TCRdb lists one record per CDR3 protein. This repertoire shows about 900,000 distinct CDR3 sequences, roughly 12% found once; its top ten account for about 1.6%. These data were likewise used in another study, on yellow fever vaccine responses in identical twins.

This receptor was identified in a woman aged 18-29 years in good health. Sequencing input: PBMCs. The rearrangement links TRBV20-1 to TRBJ1-5; 9 bases match TRBD1. The CDR3 nucleotides read TGCAGTGCCACAACAGGGGGCAGGGGCAATCAGCCCCAGCATTTT. It translates to CSATTGGRGNQPQHF.